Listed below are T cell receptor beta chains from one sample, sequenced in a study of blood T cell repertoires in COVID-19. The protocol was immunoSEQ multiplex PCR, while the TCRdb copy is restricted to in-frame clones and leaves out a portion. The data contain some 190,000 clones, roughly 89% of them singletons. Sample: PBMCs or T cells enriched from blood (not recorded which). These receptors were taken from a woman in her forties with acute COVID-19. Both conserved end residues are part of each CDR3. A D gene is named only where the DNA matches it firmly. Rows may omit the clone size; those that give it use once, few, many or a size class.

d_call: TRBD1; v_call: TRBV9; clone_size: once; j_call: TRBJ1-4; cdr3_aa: CASSERGTGNEKLFF; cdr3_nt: TGTGCCAGCAGCGAACGCGGGACAGGGAATGAAAAACTGTTTTTT
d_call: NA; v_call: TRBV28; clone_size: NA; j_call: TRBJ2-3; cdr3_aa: CASSSQSTDTQYF; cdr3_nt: TGTGCCAGCAGTTCCCAGAGCACAGATACGCAGTATTTT
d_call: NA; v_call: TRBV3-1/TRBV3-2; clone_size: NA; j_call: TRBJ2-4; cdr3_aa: CASSQGSSANIQYF; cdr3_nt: TGTGCCAGCAGCCAGGGGTCTAGCGCAAACATTCAGTACTTC
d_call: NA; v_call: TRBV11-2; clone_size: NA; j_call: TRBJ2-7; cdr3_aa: CASSLFGGQGVTYEQYF; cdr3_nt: TGTGCCAGCAGCTTATTCGGGGGTCAGGGGGTTACCTACGAGCAGTACTTC
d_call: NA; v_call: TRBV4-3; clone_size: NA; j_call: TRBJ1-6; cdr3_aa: CASSQDWEIIGDSPLHF; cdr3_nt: TGCGCCAGCAGCCAAGATTGGGAAATAATCGGGGATTCACCCCTCCACTTT
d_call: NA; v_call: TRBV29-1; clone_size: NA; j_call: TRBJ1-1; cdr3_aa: CSVGPTGSGDTEAFF; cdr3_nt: TGCAGCGTTGGGCCGACCGGGTCAGGGGACACTGAAGCTTTCTTT
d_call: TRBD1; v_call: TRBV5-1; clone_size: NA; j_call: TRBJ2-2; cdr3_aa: CASSLGTGGTGELFF; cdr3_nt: TGCGCCAGCAGCTTGGGTACAGGGGGTACCGGGGAGCTGTTTTTT
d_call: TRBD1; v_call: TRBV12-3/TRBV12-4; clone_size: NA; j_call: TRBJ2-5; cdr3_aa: CASTRTGGETQYF; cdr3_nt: TGTGCCAGCACTCGGACAGGGGGAGAGACCCAGTACTTC
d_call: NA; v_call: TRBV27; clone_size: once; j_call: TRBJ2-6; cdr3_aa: CASNRVPGANVLTF; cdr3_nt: TGTGCCAGCAACAGGGTTCCCGGGGCCAACGTCCTGACTTTC
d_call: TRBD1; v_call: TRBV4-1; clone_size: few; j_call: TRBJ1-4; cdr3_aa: CASSRGQGAVEKLFF; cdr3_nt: TGCGCCAGCAGCCGGGGACAGGGGGCCGTTGAAAAACTGTTTTTT
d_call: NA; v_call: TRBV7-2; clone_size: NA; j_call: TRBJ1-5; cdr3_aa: CASSLGTARRQPQHF; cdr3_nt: TGTGCCAGCAGCTTAGGGACAGCGAGGAGACAGCCCCAGCATTTT
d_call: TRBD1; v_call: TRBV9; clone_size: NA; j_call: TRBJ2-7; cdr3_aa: CASSVSGQDSYEQYF; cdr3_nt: TGTGCCAGCAGCGTCTCGGGACAGGACTCCTACGAGCAGTACTTC
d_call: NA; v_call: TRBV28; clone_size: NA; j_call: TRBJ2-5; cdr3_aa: CASSRPWGGAETQYF; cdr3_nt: TGTGCCAGCAGTCGGCCTTGGGGGGGGGCAGAGACCCAGTACTTC
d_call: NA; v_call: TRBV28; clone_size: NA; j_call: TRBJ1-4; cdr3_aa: CASSGGEEKLFF; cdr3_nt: TGTGCCAGCAGTGGGGGGGAGGAAAAACTGTTTTTT